This T cell receptor beta chain emerged from a study of blood T cell repertoires in COVID-19. Study overall: Nucleic acid was either cDNA or gDNA, and it came from T cells, B-cell-depleted T cells, or PBMCs.

Some clones are missing from TCRdb's copy, which holds only in-frame ones; the method was immunoSEQ multiplex PCR. This sample has some 46,000 clones, with roughly 87% found just once. Sequenced: peripheral blood. The sequence was obtained from a man between 60 and 75 years old with active COVID-19.

The DNA of the CDR3 is TGTGCCAGCAGTTTAGGGAGCTACGAGCAGTACTTC. Amino acids: CASSLGSYEQYF. V and J are TRBV28 and TRBJ2-7; D might be TRBD2 (5 bases). Germline loops: CDR1 MDHEN, CDR2 SYDVKM. With 2 bases removed from V and 3 bases from J, the gap between germline ends came to 5 bases. The CDR3 runs to 12 residues. Looking up the rest from reference TRBV28 and TRBJ2-7 gives the full variable domain: DVKVTQSSRYLVKRTGEKVFLECVQDMDHENMFWYRQDPGLGLRLIYFSYDVKMKEKGDIPEGYSVSREKKERFSLILESASTNQTSMYLCASSLGSYEQYFGPGTRLTVT.